This passage covers 11 T cell receptor beta chains from one sample sequenced in a study of blood T cell repertoires in COVID-19. Produced via immunoSEQ multiplex PCR; TCRdb's table is partial and in-frame only. The repertoire includes 380,000 or so clones, around 92% of them detected once, and roughly 1.2% sits in the top ten. Sequencing input: peripheral blood. Receptor source: a man aged 35-49 years with acute or convalescent COVID-19.

The chain couples TRBV7-6 to TRBJ1-6; 11 bases align to TRBD1. The CDR3 sequence is 15 residues long. The V gene end was trimmed by 1 base and the J gene end by 11 bases; junction bases not matched to a gene: 4. CDR1 is SGHVS and CDR2 is FNYEAQ in the germline V gene. CDR3 loop: CASSLGGTGGTPLHF. The CDR3 region has the DNA TGTGCCAGCAGCTTAGGCGGGACAGGGGGAACACCCCTCCACTTT.

V and J are TRBV7-9 and TRBJ2-2; TRBD2 might be the D (6 bases). The V and J ends lost 1 base and 1 base respectively, with 10 bases between them. The CDR3 sequence is 16 residues long. Germline CDR1 SEHNR, CDR2 FQNEAQ (reference sequence). The CDR3 loop reads CASSLGGVLNTGELFF. The CDR3 DNA follows: TGTGCCAGCAGCTTAGGGGGGGTCCTGAACACCGGGGAGCTGTTTTTT.

The V call is TRBV6-6, the J call TRBJ2-5; 8 positions agree with TRBD1. The germline V gene encodes CDR1 MNHNY and CDR2 SVGAGI (reference sequence). V was clipped by 5 bases and J by 1 base; unmatched bases: 15. The CDR3 spans 18 residues. The DNA for the CDR3 is TGTGCCAGCAGTCCGAGGGCGTGGCAGGGGGCCCCCCAAGAGACCCAGTACTTC. Amino acid sequence: CASSPRAWQGAPQETQYF.

This chain joins TRBV27 and TRBJ2-1; TRBD2 agrees at 9 bases. Losses at the gene ends were 2 bases for V and 0 bases for J; bases not matched to a gene: 2. CDR1 MNHEY and CDR2 SMNVEV come from the germline V gene (reference sequence). The CDR3 is made up of 16 amino acids. The CDR3 nucleotides are TGTGCCAGCAGTTTAGCGGGAGGGAGCTCCTACAATGAGCAGTTCTTC. Amino acid sequence: CASSLAGGSSYNEQFF.

The chain couples TRBV19 to TRBJ1-2, with TRBD1 identical over 9 bases. V lost 4 bases, J lost 4 bases, and 1 base stayed unmatched. CDR1 is LNHDA and CDR2 is SQIVND in the germline V gene (reference sequence). The CDR3 is 13 amino acids. CDR3 nucleotides: TGTGCCAGTAGTACGACAGGGGGCTATGGCTACACCTTC. It is translated as CASSTTGGYGYTF.

V is TRBV19 and J is TRBJ1-2; 9 bases are shared with TRBD1. CDR3 length: 16 residues. V trimming: 7 bases; J trimming: 7 bases; junction bases outside the gene matches: 16. Germline-derived CDR1 and CDR2 are LNHDA and SQIVND (reference sequence). As DNA, the CDR3 is TGTGCCAGTAAGGCCGGACGGGACAGGGTCTTAGGTGGCTACACCTTC. This codes for CASKAGRDRVLGGYTF.

The chain has TRBV6-5 and TRBJ1-5; D remains ambiguous. Germline CDR1 MNHEY, CDR2 SVGAGI. The length of the CDR3 is 14 residues. Trimming pared 8 bases from V and 0 bases from J, leaving 11 bases between. CDR3 coding DNA: TGTGCCAGCCTGGGTAGACATAGCAATCAGCCCCAGCATTTT. Translating it yields CASLGRHSNQPQHF.

CDR3: CSATVGDGYTF. The CDR3 DNA sequence: TGCAGTGCCACAGTCGGGGATGGCTACACCTTC. This chain joins TRBV20-1 and TRBJ1-2; D remains unclear. The CDR3 is made up of 11 amino acids. Germline V CDR1 and CDR2: DFQATT, SNEGSKA (reference sequence). V gave up 6 bases and J gave up 6 bases, with 11 bases separating them.

V is TRBV5-1 and J is TRBJ1-4; unclear D gene. Deletions cut 0 bases from V and 8 bases from J, with 8 bases between. The CDR3 spans 13 residues. Germline V gives CDR1 SGHRS, CDR2 YFSETQ. The CDR3 loop is CASSLEQMEKLFF. Written as DNA, the CDR3 is TGCGCCAGCAGCTTGGAACAGATGGAAAAACTGTTTTTT.

The rearrangement links TRBV27 to TRBJ2-7; 9 nucleotides agree with TRBD1. The ends lost 5 bases at V and 3 bases at J; junction bases unmatched: 8. The length of the CDR3 is 15 residues. Germline-derived CDR1 and CDR2 are MNHEY and SMNVEV (reference sequence). CDR3 coding DNA: TGTGCCAGCAGTCCTGGGACAGGGATCGTCTACGAGCAGTACTTC. This sequence encodes CASSPGTGIVYEQYF.

The CDR3: CASNREGAGEQYF. Written as DNA, the CDR3 is TGTGCCAGCAACCGGGAAGGGGCGGGAGAGCAGTACTTC. The V gene is TRBV2, the J gene TRBJ2-7, with a weak D call TRBD2 (6 bases). V was cut by 7 bases and J by 7 bases, with 17 bases left in between. The length of the CDR3 is 13 residues. Germline values: CDR1 SNHLY, CDR2 FYNNEI.